The T cell receptor beta chain described here comes from a study of immune heterogeneity within non-small cell lung tumors. For the study at large: The tumors comprised several squamous cell carcinomas, some 10 non-squamous carcinomas and 1 not otherwise specified.

Study-level points and caveats: Individual patients had largely distinct high-frequency T-cell receptor beta clonotypes. High-frequency clones unique to single sites coexisted with identical dominant CDR3 beta clonotypes that recurred across tumor sites within a patient.

For each sample, template was about 600 ng of bulk tumor genomic DNA. Doctors removed several biopsies from each primary tumor during surgery, keeping them far apart. Undergoing curative surgery were patients whose non-small cell lung cancer was untreated and newly diagnosed. Surgery with curative intent was being performed on the donors, who were newly diagnosed non-small cell lung cancer patients. In a multiplex PCR, 32 V and 13 J primers amplified TCR beta CDR3. Each CDR3 protein gets one entry after TCRdb re-called the multiplex PCR reads with MiXCR. This sample carries 6,000 to 8,500 distinct CDR3 sequences, roughly a fifth of them seen once, and the ten largest clones take around 15%. The CDR3 spans 13 residues. Germline CDR1 and CDR2: DFQATT and SNEGSKA (reference sequence). Note on this clonotype: The antigen is not known.

The TCR sequence derives from a man between 60 and 75 years old with non-small cell lung cancer. The specimen was lung tumor tissue. The rearrangement links TRBV20-1 to TRBJ1-5; no firm D call. Judging by the DNA end, TRBJ2-3 fits better; the J call may be wrong. The CDR3 sequence: CSSKAVGNQPQYF. For the CDR3, the DNA is TGCAGTTCTAAGGCGGTAGGCAATCAGCCCCAGTATTTT.